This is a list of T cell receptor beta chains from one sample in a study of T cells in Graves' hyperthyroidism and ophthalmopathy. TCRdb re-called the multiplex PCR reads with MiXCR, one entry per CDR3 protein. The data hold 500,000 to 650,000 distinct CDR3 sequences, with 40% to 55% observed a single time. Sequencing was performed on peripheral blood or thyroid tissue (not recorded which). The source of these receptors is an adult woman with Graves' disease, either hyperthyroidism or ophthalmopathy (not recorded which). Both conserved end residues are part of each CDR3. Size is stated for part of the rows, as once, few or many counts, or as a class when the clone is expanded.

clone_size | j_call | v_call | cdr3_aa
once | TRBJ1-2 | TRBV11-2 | CASARVNYGYTF
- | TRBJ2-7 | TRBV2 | CASSVKIEQYF
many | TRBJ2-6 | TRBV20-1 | CSARPTGVSGANVLTF
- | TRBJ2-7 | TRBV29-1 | CSCRLAALSYEQYF
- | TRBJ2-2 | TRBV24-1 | CATGNTGELFF
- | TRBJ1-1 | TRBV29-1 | CSVEALRERAEAFF
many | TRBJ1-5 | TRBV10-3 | CAVRQGLNQPQHF
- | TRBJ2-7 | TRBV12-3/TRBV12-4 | CASSYRAGEQYF
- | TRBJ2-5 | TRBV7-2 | CASSRDRVFAETQYF
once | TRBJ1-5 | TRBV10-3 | CAISESISQPQHF
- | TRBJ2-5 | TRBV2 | CASTRFGGQETQYF
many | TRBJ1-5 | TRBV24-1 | CATTKTDGIHNQPQHF
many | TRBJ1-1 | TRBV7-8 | CASSPGTEAFF
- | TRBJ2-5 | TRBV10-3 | CAISGVGAETQYF
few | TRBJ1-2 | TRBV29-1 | CSVDRGRYGYTF
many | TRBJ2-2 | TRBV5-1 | CASSLDRTNTGELFF
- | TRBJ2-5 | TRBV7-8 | CASSPLGTQETQYF
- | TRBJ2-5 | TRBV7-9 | CASSFVPGQGGETQYF
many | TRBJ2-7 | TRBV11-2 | CASSLQGALEQYF
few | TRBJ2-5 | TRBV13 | CASSLTTQYF
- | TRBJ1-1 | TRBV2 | CASRYRIEAFF
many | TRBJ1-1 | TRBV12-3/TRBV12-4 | CASSNRVANTEAFF
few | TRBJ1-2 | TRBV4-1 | CASSQGIAGQLYGYTF
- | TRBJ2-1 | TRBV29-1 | CSVDGTASSYNEQFF
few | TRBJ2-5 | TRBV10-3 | CAISEARTYQETQYF
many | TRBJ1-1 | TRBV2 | CASSPQGRMNTEAFF
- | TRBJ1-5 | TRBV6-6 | CASSPDRHNQPQHF
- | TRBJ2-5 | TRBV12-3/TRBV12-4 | CASSFRPGSETQYF
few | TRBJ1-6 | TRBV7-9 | CASSRSSSNSPLHF
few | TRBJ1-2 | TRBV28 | CASSSWIRGGYTF
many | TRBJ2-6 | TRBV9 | CASSVSGLTSGANVLTF
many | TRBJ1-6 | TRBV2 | CASSEGTADNSPLHF
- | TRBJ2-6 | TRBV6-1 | CASSDPPKGTLSGANVLTF
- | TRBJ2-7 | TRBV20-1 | CSAAGVSYEQYF
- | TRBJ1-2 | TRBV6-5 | CASSYPIRTGYTF
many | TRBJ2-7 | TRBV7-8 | CASSLGGGNEQYF
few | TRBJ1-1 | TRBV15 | CATSRVGSTEAFF
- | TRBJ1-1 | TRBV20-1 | CSARRVDTEAFF
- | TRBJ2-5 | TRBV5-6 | CASSPPTGVATQYF
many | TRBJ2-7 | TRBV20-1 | CSARSPGQGISYEQYF
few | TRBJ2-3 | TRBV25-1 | CASSESFRGYTDTQYF
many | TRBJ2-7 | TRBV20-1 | CSAAGGSSRLKQYF
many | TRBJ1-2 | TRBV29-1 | CSVDYDVGRNYGYTF
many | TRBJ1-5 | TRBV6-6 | CASSQQGSNQPQHF
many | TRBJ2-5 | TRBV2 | CASSEQEETQYF
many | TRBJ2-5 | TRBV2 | CASSVRGMETQYF
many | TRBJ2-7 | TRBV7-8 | CASAKVGYEQYF
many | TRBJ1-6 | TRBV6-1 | CASSELRDGNSPLHF
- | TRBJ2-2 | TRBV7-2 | CASSLGTSGIEQFF
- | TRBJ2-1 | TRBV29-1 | CSVRGGRTGEQFF
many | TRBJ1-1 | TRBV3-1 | CASSRGHRAPRTEAFF
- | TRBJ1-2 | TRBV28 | CASRTQENYGYTF
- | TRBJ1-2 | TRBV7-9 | CASSLNARGREDGYTF
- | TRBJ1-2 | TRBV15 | CATSRTRQAINYGYTF
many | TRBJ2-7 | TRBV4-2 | CASSQELSGPTYEQYF
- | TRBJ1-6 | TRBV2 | CASGTGSSPLHF
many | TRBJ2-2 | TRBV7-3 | CASSLYGGARTGELFF